This TCR beta chain emerged from a study of cytomegalovirus exposure and HLA in healthy donors. Trimming cost V 7 bases and J 6 bases; bases outside gene matches: 8. CDR3 size: 14 residues. In germline, CDR1 is SGDLS, CDR2 YYNGEE. As for this clone: Its cognate antigen is unknown.

The study's findings and limits: For cytomegalovirus status, the classifier reportedly gave diagnoses with high specificity and sensitivity. In a later analysis, TCR beta V- and J-gene trimming was associated with a missense DCLRE1C variant. Only CMV serostatus was available as immune exposure information. In an earlier analysis, most TCR beta V segments were productive about 87% or about 30% of the time.

Primers: 60 Vbeta forward and 13 Jbeta reverse. TCRdb's table, derived via immunoSEQ multiplex PCR, lists solely in-frame clones and lacks some. The profile covers about 150,000 clones, with around 80% appearing a single time and 14% taken by the ten largest. Sequencing input: PBMCs. The source of this sequence is a woman between 40 and 55 years old in good health and CMV-seronegative. V is TRBV9 and J is TRBJ1-4, with 8 positions matching TRBD1. The CDR3 loop reads CASGKGQGDEKLFF. CDR3 DNA: TGTGCCAGCGGTAAAGGACAGGGTGATGAAAAACTGTTTTTT.